This TCR beta chain was captured in a study of cytomegalovirus exposure and HLA in healthy donors. On the study more broadly: In terms of ancestry, the Caucasian-associated cluster contained 75% to 85% of the 398 genotyped donors. Regarding the study as a whole: Earlier analysis found most TCR beta V segments productive about 90% or about 30% of the time. Later work found most CMV-associated TCR beta chains apparently HLA-restricted.

This clone was detected once. Its specificity is unknown. Use of 60 Vbeta and 13 Jbeta primers characterized the PCR. Method: immunoSEQ multiplex PCR; TCRdb's copy keeps in-frame clones and lacks some. The sample consists of hundreds of thousands of clones, over 80% of them appearing once. This receptor was obtained from a boy between 2 and 10 years old in good health and CMV-seronegative. Sequencing input: PBMCs.

The CDR3 DNA sequence: TGTGCCAGCAGGGTAGCGGGGGGGGAAATAGATACGCAGTATTTT. It is translated as CASRVAGGEIDTQYF. The chain combines TRBV25-1 with TRBJ2-3; 11 bases align to TRBD2. Germline-derived CDR1 and CDR2 are MGHDK and SYGVNS. The CDR3 has 15 amino acids. V shed 6 bases and J 5 bases; nucleotides not matched to a gene: 7.